The sequence of this T cell receptor beta chain was determined in a study of identical twins. General study points: Twin pairs had excess sharing that was weaker in beta out-of-frame sequences. In drawing conclusions, the study used cross-sectional statistical analysis and did not follow the same donors.

Trimming removed 4 bases from V and 6 bases from J, with 13 bases in between. Germline loops: CDR1 ENHRY, CDR2 SYGVKD. The length of the CDR3 is 13 residues. A universal primer site was incorporated via template switching, and the cDNA contained unique molecular identifiers. From the 5' RACE reads, TCRdb called clonotypes with MiXCR, one entry per CDR3 protein. In the table there are roughly 250,000 distinct CDR3 sequences, around 6.6% of which are singletons. This clonotype was detected many times. Antigen: not known. In addition, the sample was reused for a study of yellow fever vaccine responses in identical twins.

The sequencing sample was made of memory (CD45RO+) T cells sorted from blood. The receptor's source is a woman in her late teens or twenties in good health. The V and J genes are TRBV10-3 and TRBJ2-7, with D tentatively TRBD1 or TRBD2 (5 bases each). DNA for the CDR3: TGTGCCATCAGTGGGGACCCCAGCGGCGAGCAGTACTTC. Amino acids: CAISGDPSGEQYF.